This TCR beta chain came from a study of fetal regulatory T cell absence and autoimmunity. Study context: Exocrine pancreas autoimmunity occurred in IPEX patients lacking clinical diabetes. Regarding the study as a whole: Compared with cord blood, pancreas showed oligoclonal TCR enrichment, some clones over 95-fold. TRB gene family usage was broadly similar in cord blood and pancreas.

Germline assignment: CDR1 MGHRA and CDR2 YSYEKL. The CDR3 runs 18 residues. J was trimmed by 6 bases and V by 1 base; bases with no gene match: 8. Clones were sequenced by immunoSEQ multiplex PCR, and TCRdb holds only the in-frame ones, with some missing. The sample contains approximately 94,000 clones, about 78% of which appear only once. This clone was seen a handful of times. Antigen specificity is unknown. The sequencing sample was made of pancreas tissue. V gene TRBV4-1 combines with J gene TRBJ2-3, with 15 bases fitting TRBD2. This clonotype was sampled from a male donor with IPEX syndrome. CDR3 region: CASSQGTSGGATRDTQYF. CDR3 DNA sequence: TGCGCCAGCAGCCAAGGGACTAGCGGGGGGGCCACGAGGGATACGCAGTATTTT.